One and the same sample provided the 9 T cell receptor beta chains below, sequenced in a study of technical replicates of blood from a handful of donors. The protocol was immunoSEQ multiplex PCR, while the TCRdb copy is restricted to in-frame clones and leaves out a portion. The repertoire consists of over 65,000 clones, with 94% occurring once and the leading ten covering around 0.25%. Sequencing was done on a sample of T cells isolated from PBMCs. The receptors here all came from a human donor in good health.

This chain uses TRBV11-3 with TRBJ2-3, with 7 bases matching TRBD2. Germline V gene sequence: CDR1 SGHNT, CDR2 YENEEA. Germline trimming cut 0 bases from V and 1 base from J; bases unmatched to any gene: 4. The CDR3 is made up of 16 amino acids. The CDR3 bases are TGTGCCAGCAGCTTAGAAGATGCGGGGGGCACAGATACGCAGTATTTT. Translated, it gives CASSLEDAGGTDTQYF.

The CDR3 nucleotides are TGTGCCAGCAGCTTCAGGGACTATGGCTACACCTTC. Protein sequence: CASSFRDYGYTF. The chain recombines TRBV7-9 with TRBJ1-2, with D perhaps matching TRBD1 (5 bases). There are 12 residues in the CDR3. Germline assignment: CDR1 SEHNR and CDR2 FQNEAQ (reference sequence). V was pared by 3 bases and J by 3 bases, with 5 bases between.

The chain recombines TRBV5-1 with TRBJ2-1, with a possible D match to TRBD2 (6 bases). The CDR3 is 14 residues long. The ends were cut back, 4 bases at V and 9 bases at J, with 17 bases in the middle. CDR1 SGHRS and CDR2 YFSETQ come from the germline V gene. CDR3 sequence (DNA): TGCGCCAGCAGCCCACCGGGACTCCCAGGTGAGCAGTTCTTC. Protein: CASSPPGLPGEQFF.

This clone was seen only once. The genes are TRBV28 and TRBJ2-2, with 13 bases lining up with TRBD2. Germline CDR1 reads MDHEN; CDR2 reads SYDVKM. With 6 bases clipped from V and 4 bases from J, the junction kept 11 bases outside the gene matches. This CDR3 is 18 amino acids long. CDR3 coding DNA: TGTGCCAGCAGCGACAGACTAGCGGGAGGTTGGCGCACCGGGGAGCTGTTTTTT. Protein product: CASSDRLAGGWRTGELFF.

This chain joins TRBV5-4 and TRBJ2-3; TRBD1 aligns across 7 bases. Germline CDR1 and CDR2: SGHNT and YYREEE (reference sequence). The CDR3 loop spans 14 amino acids. The V and J ends lost 2 bases and 4 bases, in that order; junction bases with no gene match: 4. The CDR3, as DNA: TGTGCCAGCAGCTTAAGGGACAGCCCAGATACGCAGTATTTT. It specifies CASSLRDSPDTQYF.

The chain links TRBV27 to TRBJ2-7; D is possibly TRBD2 (7 bases). This CDR3 is 14 amino acids long. Germline V lookup: CDR1 MNHEY, CDR2 SMNVEV (reference sequence). Trimming left V 3 bases short and J 6 bases short, with 15 bases between. The CDR3 is CASSLGAGVGEQYF. CDR3 nucleotides: TGTGCCAGCAGTTTGGGGGCGGGAGTAGGCGAGCAGTACTTC.

The chain recombines TRBV28 with TRBJ2-7; 9 nucleotides line up with TRBD1. The ends lost 5 bases at V and 0 bases at J; junction bases unmatched: 14. Germline-derived CDR1 and CDR2 are MDHEN and SYDVKM. The CDR3 contains 18 residues. Here the CDR3 DNA reads TGTGCCAGCAGTCCCGGGACAGGGTTTTCCATGAGCTCCTACGAGCAGTACTTC. Its protein product is CASSPGTGFSMSSYEQYF.

The gene calls are TRBV11-2 and TRBJ2-1, with TRBD2 matching over 15 bases. Germline values: CDR1 SGHAT, CDR2 FQNNGV. CDR3 size: 17 residues. V shed 0 bases and J 6 bases; nucleotides not matched to a gene: 3. CDR3 DNA sequence: TGTGCCAGCAGCTTAGAACCGGGACTAGCGGGAGGCAATGAGCAGTTCTTC. Amino acids: CASSLEPGLAGGNEQFF.

The V gene is TRBV27, the J gene TRBJ2-7; 9 bases map to TRBD1. The germline V gene encodes CDR1 MNHEY and CDR2 SMNVEV (reference sequence). CDR3 length equals 13 residues. V trimming: 5 bases; J trimming: 4 bases; junction bases outside the gene matches: 3. The CDR3: CASSRGTGYEQYF. CDR3 bases: TGTGCCAGCAGTCGGGGGACAGGGTACGAGCAGTACTTC.